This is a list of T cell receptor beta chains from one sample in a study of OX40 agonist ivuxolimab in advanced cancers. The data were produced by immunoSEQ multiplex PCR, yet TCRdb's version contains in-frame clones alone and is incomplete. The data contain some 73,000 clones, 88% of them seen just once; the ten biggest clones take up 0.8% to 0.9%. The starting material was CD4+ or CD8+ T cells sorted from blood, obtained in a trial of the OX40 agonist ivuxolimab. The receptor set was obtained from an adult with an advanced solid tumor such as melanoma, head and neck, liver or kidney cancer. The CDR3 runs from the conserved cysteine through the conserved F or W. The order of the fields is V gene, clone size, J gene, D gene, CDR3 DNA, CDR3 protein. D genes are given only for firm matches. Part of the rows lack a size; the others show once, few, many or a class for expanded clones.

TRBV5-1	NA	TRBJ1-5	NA	TGCGCCAGCAGCCGCGATACAAATCAGCCCCAGCATTTT	CASSRDTNQPQHF
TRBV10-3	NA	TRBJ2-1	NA	TGTGCCATCAGGGGAAACAGGGACAATGAGCAGTTCTTC	CAIRGNRDNEQFF
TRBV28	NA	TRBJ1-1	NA	TGTGCCAGCAGTACCCCAGGCATGAACACTGAAGCTTTCTTT	CASSTPGMNTEAFF
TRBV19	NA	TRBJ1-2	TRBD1	TGTGCCAGTAGTAGGAGACAGGGGGCCCACTATGGCTACACCTTC	CASSRRQGAHYGYTF
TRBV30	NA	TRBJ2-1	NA	TGTGCCTGGAGTGTACCGGGGGGCCCCTACAATGAGCAGTTCTTC	CAWSVPGGPYNEQFF
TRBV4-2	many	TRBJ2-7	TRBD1	TGTGCCAGCAGCCAAGTCAGCGCCGGGACAGGGACTGACTACGAGCAGTACTTC	CASSQVSAGTGTDYEQYF
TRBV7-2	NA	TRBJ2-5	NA	TGTGCCAGCAGCTACCGGGTGCAAGAGACCCAGTACTTC	CASSYRVQETQYF
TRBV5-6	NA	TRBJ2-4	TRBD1	TGTGCCAGCAGCAAACGGACAGGCCTCACCGCTCTAGCCAAAAACATTCAGTACTTC	CASSKRTGLTALAKNIQYF
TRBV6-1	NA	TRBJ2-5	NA	TGTGCCAGCAACGACCTCTGGGAGACCCAGTACTTC	CASNDLWETQYF
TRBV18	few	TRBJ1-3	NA	TGTGCCAGCTCACCTTTAATTCCCTCCGGCCAGGGCATACGGCCCCTCTCTGGAAACACCATATATTTT	CASSPLIPSGQGIRPLSGNTIYF
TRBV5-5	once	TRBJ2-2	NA	TGTGCCAGCAGCTTGACGCGGGGATATGCCGGGGAGCTGTTTTTT	CASSLTRGYAGELFF
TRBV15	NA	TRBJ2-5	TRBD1	TGTGCCACCAGCCCCGGACAGGGAATGACAAAGACCCAGTACTTC	CATSPGQGMTKTQYF
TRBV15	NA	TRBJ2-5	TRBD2	TGTGCCACCAGCAGAGATGGGGCGGGGGGTTTGCGAGAGACCCAGTACTTC	CATSRDGAGGLRETQYF
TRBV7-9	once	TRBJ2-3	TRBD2	TGTGCCAGCAGCTTAAATTTTGGACTAGCGGGAGTCACAGATACGCAGTATTTT	CASSLNFGLAGVTDTQYF
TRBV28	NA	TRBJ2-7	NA	TGTGCCAGCAGTTTGAGTAGGGGCGAGCAGTACTTC	CASSLSRGEQYF
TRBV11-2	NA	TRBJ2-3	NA	TGTGCCAGCAGCTTATTTCAGGCCAGCCTCTCATCCACAGATACGCAGTATTTT	CASSLFQASLSSTDTQYF
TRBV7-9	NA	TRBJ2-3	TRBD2	TGTGCCAGCAGCTTAGCCTTTGGTGCTAGCGGGGACACAGATACGCAGTATTTT	CASSLAFGASGDTDTQYF
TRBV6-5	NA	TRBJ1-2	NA	TGTGCCAGCAGCCCGCGACCGGACTATGGCTACACCTTC	CASSPRPDYGYTF
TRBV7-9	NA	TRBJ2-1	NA	TGTGCCAGCAGCCCCCCTGGTACCTCGCTCCTGCGGCAGTTCTTC	CASSPPGTSLLRQFF
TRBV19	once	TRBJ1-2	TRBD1	TGTGCCAGTAGTATGGACAGGCCTCGAGGAGGCTACACCTTC	CASSMDRPRGGYTF
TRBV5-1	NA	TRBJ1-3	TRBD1	TGCGCCAGCAGCTTGGAGGGACAGGGGAACACCATATATTTT	CASSLEGQGNTIYF
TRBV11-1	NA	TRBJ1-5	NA	TGTGCCAGCAGCTTAGATCAGGCGGATCAGCCCCAGCATTTT	CASSLDQADQPQHF
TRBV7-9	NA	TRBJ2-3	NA	TGTGCCAGCAGCTCACTGGGGGGAGCAGATACGCAGTATTTT	CASSSLGGADTQYF
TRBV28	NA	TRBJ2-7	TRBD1	TGTGCCAGCAGTTCCCCCGGGACAGTAAATACCTACGAGCAGTACTTC	CASSSPGTVNTYEQYF
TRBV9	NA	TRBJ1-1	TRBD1	TGTGCCAGCAGCCCCCGGACAGGGGGCCGGGACACTGAAGCTTTCTTT	CASSPRTGGRDTEAFF
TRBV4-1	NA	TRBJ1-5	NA	TGCGCCAGCAGCCAAGATGGTTCTTTACAGCCCCAGCATTTT	CASSQDGSLQPQHF
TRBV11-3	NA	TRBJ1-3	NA	TGTGCCAGCAGCTTAGATTCGCCAGGGACTGGAAACACCATATATTTT	CASSLDSPGTGNTIYF
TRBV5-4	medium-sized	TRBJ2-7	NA	TGTGCCAGCAGCTCACAGGGGGGGAGGTACGAGCAGTACTTC	CASSSQGGRYEQYF
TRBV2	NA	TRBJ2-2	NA	TGTGCCAGCAGTGAACCCTCAGGGGCCGGGGAGCTGTTTTTT	CASSEPSGAGELFF
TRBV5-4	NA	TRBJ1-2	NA	TGTGCCAGCAGCCCGGAGTTGAACTATGGCTACACCTTC	CASSPELNYGYTF
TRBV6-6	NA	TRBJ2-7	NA	TGTGCCAGCAGCCGACAGCCGGGACAAGGCTACGAGCAGTACTTC	CASSRQPGQGYEQYF
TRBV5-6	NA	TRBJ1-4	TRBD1	TGTGCCAGCAGCCCACGGACAGGGGATGAAAAACTGTTTTTT	CASSPRTGDEKLFF
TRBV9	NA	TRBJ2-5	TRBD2	TGTGCCAGCAGCGCGAGTAGCGGCGGGGGCCAGTACTTC	CASSASSGGGQYF
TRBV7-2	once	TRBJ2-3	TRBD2	TGTGCCAGCAGGCGGCTAGCGGGGGTGAGAGATACGCAGTATTTT	CASRRLAGVRDTQYF
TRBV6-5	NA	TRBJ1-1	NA	TGTGCCATCAGTGAGTCTTCAGGGGACACTGAAGCTTTCTTT	CAISESSGDTEAFF
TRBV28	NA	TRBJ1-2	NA	TGTGCCAGCTATCGGACAGCTGACTATGGCTACACCTTC	CASYRTADYGYTF
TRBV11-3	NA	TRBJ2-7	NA	TGTGCCAGCAGCTTATTCAGGGCCGAATGGGAGCAGTACTTC	CASSLFRAEWEQYF
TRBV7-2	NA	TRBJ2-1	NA	TGTGCCAGCAGCCTGGCCTTGGCGGAAGACAATGAGCAGTTCTTC	CASSLALAEDNEQFF
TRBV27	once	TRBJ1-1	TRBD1	TGTGCCAGCACCGGACAGGGTGGTACTGAAGCTTTCTTT	CASTGQGGTEAFF
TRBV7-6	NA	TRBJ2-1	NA	TGTGCCAGCAGCTTCTCCGACGGCACCAATGAGCAGTTCTTC	CASSFSDGTNEQFF
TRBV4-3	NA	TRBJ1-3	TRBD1	TGCGCCAGCAGCCAAGAGACAGGGATATCTGGAAACACCATATATTTT	CASSQETGISGNTIYF
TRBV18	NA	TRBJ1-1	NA	TGTGCCAGCTCCCGAAATGGTGGGAAGAACACTGAAGCTTTCTTT	CASSRNGGKNTEAFF
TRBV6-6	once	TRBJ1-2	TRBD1	TGTGCCAGCAGTTACTCGGAGACAGGGGGCTATGGCTACACCTTC	CASSYSETGGYGYTF
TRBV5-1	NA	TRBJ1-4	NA	TGCGCCAGCAGCCGGGACATCTCAACTAATGAAAAACTGTTTTTT	CASSRDISTNEKLFF
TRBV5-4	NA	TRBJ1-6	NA	TGTGCCAGCAGCTTGTACTCCCAGGGGAGCTCCTATAATTCACCCCTCCACTTT	CASSLYSQGSSYNSPLHF
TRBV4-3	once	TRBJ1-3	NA	TGCGCCAGCAGCCAAGATCCGGGACTGCATGGAAACACCATATATTTT	CASSQDPGLHGNTIYF